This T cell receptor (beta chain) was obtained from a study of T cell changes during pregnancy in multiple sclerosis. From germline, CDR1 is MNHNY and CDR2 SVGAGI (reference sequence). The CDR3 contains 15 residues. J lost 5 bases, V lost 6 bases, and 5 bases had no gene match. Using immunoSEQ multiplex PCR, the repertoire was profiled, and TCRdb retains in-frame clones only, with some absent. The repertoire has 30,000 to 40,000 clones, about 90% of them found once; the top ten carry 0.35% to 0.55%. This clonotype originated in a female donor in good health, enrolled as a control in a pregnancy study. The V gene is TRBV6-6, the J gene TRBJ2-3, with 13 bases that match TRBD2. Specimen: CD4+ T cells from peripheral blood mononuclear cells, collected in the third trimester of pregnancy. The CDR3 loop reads CASRGTSGARDTQYF. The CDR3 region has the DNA TGTGCCAGCAGGGGGACTAGCGGGGCACGAGATACGCAGTATTTT.